This TCR beta chain derives from a study of blood T cell repertoires in COVID-19. The data were produced by immunoSEQ multiplex PCR, yet TCRdb's version contains in-frame clones alone and is incomplete. The sample includes about 190,000 clones, about 88% of them seen just once. Germline CDR1 reads SGDLS; CDR2 reads YYNGEE. This CDR3 has 14 amino acids. V was shortened by 3 bases and J by 4 bases, with 11 bases between the two germline ends. The chain uses TRBV9 and TRBJ1-5; a weak D match, TRBD1 (5 bases). The specimen sequenced was peripheral blood. This receptor was taken from a man aged 40-49 years with active or convalescent COVID-19. CDR3 in amino acids: CASSEGVLNQPQHF. The CDR3 DNA follows: TGTGCCAGCAGCGAAGGGGTTTTAAATCAGCCCCAGCATTTT.